One sample yielded the 26 T cell receptor beta chains listed below, sequenced in a study of T cell responses to AZD1222 COVID-19 vaccine. The protocol was immunoSEQ multiplex PCR, while the TCRdb copy is restricted to in-frame clones and leaves out a portion. Found here are about 83,000 clones, more than 70% of them singletons; the top ten hold 8.5% to 9%. Sequences were derived from peripheral blood, sampled on day 0 of AZD1222 vaccination. The origin of the receptors is an adult in good health.

This chain joins TRBV2 and TRBJ2-1; D is ambiguous. The germline gives CDR1 SNHLY, CDR2 FYNNEI. CDR3 size: 16 residues. Trimming left V 6 bases short and J 0 bases short, with 15 bases between. The CDR3 DNA follows: TGTGCCAGCAGGAACTTCGTTCAGAGCTCCTACAATGAGCAGTTCTTC. Translated: CASRNFVQSSYNEQFF.

CDR3 bases: TGTGCCAGCAGCCCCTGGACGAACACCATATATTTT. Encoded protein: CASSPWTNTIYF. V usage is TRBV9 and J usage is TRBJ1-3; D ambiguous. Trimming took off 4 bases at V and 7 bases at J, with 9 bases between the two ends. CDR3 length: 12 residues. Germline values: CDR1 SGDLS, CDR2 YYNGEE.

J is TRBJ2-1 and V is TRBV15; TRBD2 matches 13 bases. J lost 7 bases, V lost 0 bases, and 15 bases had no gene match. This CDR3 is built from 20 residues. Germline CDR1 reads LNHNV; CDR2 reads YYDKDF (reference sequence). In nucleotides, the CDR3 is TGTGCCACCAGCAGAGATCAAACTAGCGGGAGGGGATCGGGACTGAATGAGCAGTTCTTC. It is translated as CATSRDQTSGRGSGLNEQFF.

The CDR3 is CASSLDRFYEQYF. The CDR3 DNA sequence: TGTGCCAGCTCACTAGACAGGTTCTACGAGCAGTACTTC. The chain joins TRBV18 to TRBJ2-7; possibly TRBD1 for D (6 bases). V lost 4 bases, J lost 3 bases, and 10 bases lay in between. This CDR3 is 13 amino acids long. Germline lookup yields CDR1 KGHSH and CDR2 LQKENI. Together with reference TRBV18 and TRBJ2-7, the CDR3 gives the full variable domain: NAGVMQNPRHLVRRRGQEARLRCSPMKGHSHVYWYRQLPEEGLKFMVYLQKENIIDESGMPKERFSAEFPKEGPSILRIQQVVRGDSAAYFCASSLDRFYEQYFGPGTRLTVT.

This sequence joins TRBV5-1 and TRBJ1-3, with a possible D match to TRBD1 (6 bases). CDR1 is SGHRS and CDR2 is YFSETQ in the germline V gene. Trimming removed 3 bases from V and 0 bases from J, with 10 bases in between. The length of the CDR3 is 15 residues. The CDR3 DNA reads TGCGCCAGCAGCTCAACAGGGCTCTCTGGAAACACCATATATTTT. Amino acids: CASSSTGLSGNTIYF.

Concerning this clone: Other DNA sequences in the sample encode the same CDR3. The J gene is TRBJ1-4, the V gene TRBV10-3; D unresolved. The V gene's germline CDR1 is ENHRY and CDR2 SYGVKD. The CDR3 length is 12 residues. V was shortened by 0 bases and J by 8 bases, with 4 bases between the two germline ends. DNA for the CDR3: TGTGCCATCAGTGAGTCTGTGGAAAAACTGTTTTTT. Translating gives CAISESVEKLFF.

The V and J genes are TRBV29-1 and TRBJ2-5; D is unclear. Germline lookup yields CDR1 SQVTM and CDR2 ANQGSEA. This CDR3 spans 12 amino acids. Trimming cost V 0 bases and J 5 bases, with 7 bases left between them. CDR3: CSVEDWVETQYF. CDR3 in DNA: TGCAGCGTTGAAGATTGGGTCGAGACCCAGTACTTC.

The J gene is TRBJ1-2, the V gene TRBV6-1; 9 bases line up with TRBD1. CDR1 and CDR2 (germline): MNHNS, SASEGT. V trimming: 2 bases; J trimming: 4 bases; junction bases outside the gene matches: 5. The CDR3 covers 15 residues. The CDR3 DNA follows: TGTGCCAGCAGTGAAAAAGGGACAGGGATCTATGGCTACACCTTC. It translates to CASSEKGTGIYGYTF.

The chain carries TRBV6-5 and TRBJ1-1, with 7 bases fitting TRBD1. Per the germline V gene, CDR1 is MNHEY and CDR2 is SVGAGI. Losses at the gene ends were 5 bases for V and 2 bases for J; bases not matched to a gene: 8. CDR3 length: 15 residues. Here the CDR3 reads CASSPPTGKNTEAFF. CDR3 DNA: TGTGCCAGCAGTCCCCCGACAGGGAAAAACACTGAAGCTTTCTTT.

This rearrangement joins TRBV12-3 or TRBV12-4 to TRBJ1-5; D possibly corresponds to TRBD1 (5 bases). The CDR3 is made up of 13 amino acids. With 3 bases removed from V and 6 bases from J, the gap between germline ends came to 9 bases. CDR3 DNA sequence: TGTGCCAGCAGTTTTTCAGGGAGTCAGCCCCAGCATTTT. Translated: CASSFSGSQPQHF.

The genes are TRBV19 and TRBJ1-2, with D possibly matching TRBD1 (5 bases). Trimming stripped 0 bases from V and 5 bases from J, with 13 bases between. Looked up from germline, CDR1 is LNHDA and CDR2 is SQIVND (reference sequence). This CDR3 comprises 15 residues. The CDR3 here is CASSIDGSGYYGYTF. CDR3 nucleotide sequence: TGTGCCAGTAGTATAGATGGGTCAGGGTATTATGGCTACACCTTC.

V and J are TRBV21-1 and TRBJ2-1. TRBV21-1 is shown as a pseudogene. This CDR3 contains 13 residues. CDR3 region: CASSKELGNEQFF. The CDR3 coding sequence is TGTGCCAGCAGCAAGGAGTTGGGGAATGAGCAGTTCTTC.

The chain combines TRBV5-6 with TRBJ1-6, with TRBD1 identical over 7 bases. The CDR3 extends over 16 amino acids. The germline V gene encodes CDR1 SGHDT and CDR2 YYEEEE. V lost 0 bases to trimming and J lost 10 bases; unmatched junction nucleotides: 10. The CDR3 DNA reads TGTGCCAGCAGCTTGGTTGGGGCAGGGGGTGTATCACCCCTCCACTTT. Amino acid sequence: CASSLVGAGGVSPLHF.

In regard to this clone: One end of the junction fails to match germline, which may point to a read error. The chain links TRBV5-1 to TRBJ2-3; 8 positions agree with TRBD2. The length of the CDR3 is 13 residues. Germline CDR1 and CDR2: SGHRS and YFSETQ. The CDR3 DNA is TGCGCCAGCAGCTTGGACCTAGCGGGTGGTCTCGGATTT. Its protein is CASSLDLAGGLGF.

The CDR3 nucleotides read TGTGCCAGCTCACCTCTGGGTAGTTCGGGACTAGCGGGAGGATCAGAGACCCAGTACTTC. Residues: CASSPLGSSGLAGGSETQYF. The rearrangement joins TRBV18 to TRBJ2-5; TRBD2 agrees at 15 bases. The V gene's germline CDR1 is KGHSH and CDR2 LQKENI. Losses at the gene ends were 3 bases for V and 4 bases for J; bases not matched to a gene: 15. CDR3 length: 20 amino acids.

CDR3 coding DNA: TGCGCCAGCAGTCTAATATCGGGACAGGGTAACGAGCAGTACTTC. Its protein product is CASSLISGQGNEQYF. This chain connects TRBV10-2 to TRBJ2-7; 9 nucleotides agree with TRBD1. Germline V gene lookup returns CDR1 WSHSY and CDR2 SAAADI. This CDR3 region has 15 residues. V shed 5 bases, J shed 5 bases, and the junction held 10 bases outside the gene matches.

The chain carries TRBV28 and TRBJ2-1; D ambiguous. V was clipped by 7 bases and J by 5 bases, with 9 bases between them. There are 12 residues in the CDR3. Germline V gene sequence: CDR1 MDHEN, CDR2 SYDVKM. The CDR3 DNA sequence: TGTGCCAGCATGATATCGAACAATGAGCAGTTCTTC. Protein product: CASMISNNEQFF.

The chain uses TRBV15 and TRBJ2-1, with a weak D call TRBD2 (5 bases). Trimming took off 4 bases at V and 4 bases at J, with 14 bases between the two ends. CDR3 size: 15 residues. Germline V gene data show CDR1 as LNHNV and CDR2 as YYDKDF (reference sequence). The CDR3 DNA is TGTGCCACCAGCAAACGAACTCCGGGGTACAATGAGCAGTTCTTC. Translated, it gives CATSKRTPGYNEQFF.

The V call is TRBV2, the J call TRBJ1-4; 8 nucleotides agree with TRBD1. V shed 7 bases and J 7 bases; nucleotides not matched to a gene: 8. The germline gives CDR1 SNHLY, CDR2 FYNNEI. The CDR3 is made up of 14 amino acids. The CDR3, as DNA: TGTGCCAGCAAGATGGACAGGGAACCTGAAAAACTGTTTTTT. Protein sequence: CASKMDREPEKLFF.

CDR3 sequence: CASSLNDRGGTEAFF. CDR3 bases: TGTGCCAGCAGCCTAAACGACAGGGGCGGGACTGAAGCTTTCTTT. The rearrangement joins TRBV2 to TRBJ1-1; 8 bases align to TRBD1. CDR3 length equals 15 residues. Losses at the gene ends were 6 bases for V and 5 bases for J; bases not matched to a gene: 11. The germline V gene has CDR1 SNHLY and CDR2 FYNNEI.

This sequence joins TRBV5-1 and TRBJ2-2; 7 bases align to TRBD1. Looked up from germline, CDR1 is SGHRS and CDR2 is YFSETQ. The CDR3 is made up of 13 amino acids. V lost 7 bases and J lost 4; bases outside the gene matches: 4. Written as DNA, the CDR3 is TGCGCCAGCTCCGGGACAGCCACCGGGGAGCTGTTTTTT. This translates into CASSGTATGELFF. The whole variable domain, filled in from reference TRBV5-1 and TRBJ2-2, reads KAGVTQTPRYLIKTRGQQVTLSCSPISGHRSVSWYQQTPGQGLQFLFEYFSETQRNKGNFPGRFSGRQFSNSRSEMNVSTLELGDSALYLCASSGTATGELFFGEGSRLTVL.

This sequence joins TRBV5-6 and TRBJ2-7; D possibly uses TRBD1 or TRBD2 (5 bases each). The length of the CDR3 is 14 residues. With 1 base removed from V and 3 bases from J, the gap between germline ends came to 11 bases. Germline-derived CDR1 and CDR2 are SGHDT and YYEEEE. DNA of the CDR3: TGTGCCAGCAGCTTGACAGGAGGATTCTACGAGCAGTACTTC. Translated: CASSLTGGFYEQYF.

V and J are TRBV6-6 and TRBJ1-2; TRBD1 aligns across 9 bases. Trimming removed 6 bases from V and 3 bases from J; junction bases left unmatched: 11. Germline CDR1 reads MNHNY; CDR2 reads SVGAGI (reference sequence). The CDR3 runs to 16 residues. This CDR3 reads CASSTSQGAGDYGYTF. The CDR3 DNA reads TGTGCCAGCAGCACCTCACAGGGGGCCGGGGACTATGGCTACACCTTC.

The rearrangement links TRBV4-3 to TRBJ1-3, with 7 bases aligning to TRBD1. The V segment lost 3 bases and the J segment 0 bases; nucleotides outside the gene matches: 11. The CDR3 runs to 18 residues. Germline CDR1 LGHNA, CDR2 YSLEER. CDR3 amino acids: CASSHAITGDLSGNTIYF. The CDR3, as DNA: TGCGCCAGCAGCCATGCTATAACAGGGGACCTCTCTGGAAACACCATATATTTT.

The chain couples TRBV15 to TRBJ1-4; 10 nucleotides agree with TRBD1. After removal of 5 bases from V and 7 bases from J, the junction contained 7 bases not matched to a gene. The CDR3 has 15 amino acids. Per the germline V gene, CDR1 is LNHNV and CDR2 is YYDKDF (reference sequence). In nucleotides, the CDR3 is TGTGCCACCAGCGTTGACAGGGGGCGCGGTGAAAAACTGTTTTTT. Translated: CATSVDRGRGEKLFF. The variable domain in full, completed from reference TRBV15 and TRBJ1-4, reads DAMVIQNPRYQVTQFGKPVTLSCSQTLNHNVMYWYQQKSSQAPKLLFHYYDKDFNNEADTPDNFQSRRPNTSFCFLDIRSPGLGDTAMYLCATSVDRGRGEKLFFGSGTQLSVL.

J is TRBJ1-2 and V is TRBV29-1, with 7 bases that match TRBD1. This CDR3 has 12 residues. CDR1 and CDR2 from the germline V gene are SQVTM and ANQGSEA. V lost 6 bases, J lost 7 bases, and 8 bases stayed unmatched. The CDR3 region is CSVATGDGGYTF. The CDR3 region has the DNA TGCAGCGTCGCAACAGGGGACGGTGGCTACACCTTC.